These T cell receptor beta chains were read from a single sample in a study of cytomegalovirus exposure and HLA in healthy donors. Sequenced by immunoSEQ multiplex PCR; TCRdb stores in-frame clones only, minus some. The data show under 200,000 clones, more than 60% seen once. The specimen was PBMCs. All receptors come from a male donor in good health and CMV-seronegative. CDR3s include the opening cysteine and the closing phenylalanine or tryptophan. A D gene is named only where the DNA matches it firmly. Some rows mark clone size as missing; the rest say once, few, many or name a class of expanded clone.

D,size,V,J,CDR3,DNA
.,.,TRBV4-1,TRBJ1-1,CASSPTGNTEAFF,TGCGCCAGCAGCCCCACAGGGAACACTGAAGCTTTCTTT
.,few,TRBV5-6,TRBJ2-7,CASSLTGRVYEQYF,TGTGCCAGCAGCTTGACCGGCAGGGTTTACGAGCAGTACTTC
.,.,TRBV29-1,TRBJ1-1,CSADRGTEAFF,TGCAGCGCCGACCGGGGAACTGAAGCTTTCTTT
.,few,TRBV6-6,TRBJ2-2,CASTLPGDTGELFF,TGTGCCAGCACCCTGCCAGGGGATACCGGGGAGCTGTTTTTT
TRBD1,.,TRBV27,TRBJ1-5,CASSYRGRGIQPQHF,TGTGCCAGCAGCTACAGGGGAAGAGGTATTCAGCCCCAGCATTTT
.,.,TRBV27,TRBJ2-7,CASSDFLSSYEQYF,TGTGCCAGCAGTGACTTCCTAAGCTCCTACGAGCAGTACTTC
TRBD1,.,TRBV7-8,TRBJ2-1,CASTRSGTGINEQFF,TGTGCCAGCACCCGTTCCGGGACAGGGATAAATGAGCAGTTCTTC
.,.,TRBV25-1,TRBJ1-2,CASSGTTNYGYTF,TGTGCCAGCAGCGGGACTACTAACTATGGCTACACCTTC
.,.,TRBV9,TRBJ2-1,CASSVGGIGHNEQFF,TGTGCCAGCAGCGTAGGCGGGATAGGCCACAATGAGCAGTTCTTC
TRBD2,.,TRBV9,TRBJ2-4,CASSDLSGGENIQYF,TGTGCCAGCAGCGACCTCTCTGGGGGGGAAAACATTCAGTACTTC
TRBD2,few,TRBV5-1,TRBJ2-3,CASSLGLAGDSDTQYF,TGCGCCAGCAGCTTAGGACTAGCGGGAGATTCAGATACGCAGTATTTT
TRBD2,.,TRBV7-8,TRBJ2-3,CASSIPTSGPKSDTQYF,TGTGCCAGCAGCATACCCACTAGCGGTCCTAAGTCAGATACGCAGTATTTT
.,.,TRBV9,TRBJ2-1,CASNAGAGSSYNEQFF,TGTGCCAGCAACGCAGGGGCAGGATCGTCCTACAATGAGCAGTTCTTC
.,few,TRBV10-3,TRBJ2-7,CAISGSQGINEQYF,TGTGCCATCAGTGGATCCCAGGGGATCAACGAGCAGTACTTC
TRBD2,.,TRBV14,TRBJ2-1,CASSHLIGRGTYNEQFF,TGTGCCAGCAGCCACCTAATAGGGCGGGGGACCTACAATGAGCAGTTCTTC
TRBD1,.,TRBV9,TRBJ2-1,CASSERDRDYNEQFF,TGTGCCAGCAGCGAACGGGACAGAGACTACAATGAGCAGTTCTTC
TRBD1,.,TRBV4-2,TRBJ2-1,CASSQLPGTGAEEQFF,TGTGCCAGCAGCCAACTGCCCGGGACAGGGGCGGAGGAGCAGTTCTTC
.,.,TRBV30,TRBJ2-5,CAWGKGGDQETQYF,TGTGCCTGGGGGAAGGGCGGGGACCAAGAGACCCAGTACTTC
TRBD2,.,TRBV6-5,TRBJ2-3,CASRQTSGGTDTQYF,TGTGCCAGCAGGCAGACTAGCGGGGGCACAGATACGCAGTATTTT
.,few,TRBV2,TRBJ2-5,CASSEAGRNGQETQYF,TGTGCCAGCAGTGAAGCGGGGCGTAACGGCCAAGAGACCCAGTACTTC
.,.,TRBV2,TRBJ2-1,CASSETWSSYNEQFF,TGTGCCAGCAGTGAAACGTGGAGCTCCTACAATGAGCAGTTCTTC
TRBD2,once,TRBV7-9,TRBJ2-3,CASSFLAGQGIEDTQYF,TGTGCCAGCAGCTTCCTAGCGGGGCAGGGAATCGAAGATACGCAGTATTTT
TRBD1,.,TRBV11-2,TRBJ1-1,CASRDGTGRRITEAFF,TGTGCCAGCAGGGACGGGACAGGGAGAAGAATCACTGAAGCTTTCTTT
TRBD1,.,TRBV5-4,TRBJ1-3,CASSLESRGLAGNTIYF,TGTGCCAGCAGCTTGGAGTCCAGGGGGCTTGCAGGAAACACCATATATTTT
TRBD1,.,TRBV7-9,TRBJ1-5,CASSPDRAGNQPQHF,TGTGCCAGCAGCCCGGACAGGGCGGGCAATCAGCCCCAGCATTTT
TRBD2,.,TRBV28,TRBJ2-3,CASSFGGVDGADTQYF,TGTGCCAGCAGTTTTGGGGGGGTAGATGGGGCAGATACGCAGTATTTT
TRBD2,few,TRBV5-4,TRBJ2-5,CASSGGTSGKETQYF,TGTGCCAGCAGCGGAGGGACTAGCGGGAAAGAGACCCAGTACTTC
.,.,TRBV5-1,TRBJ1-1,CASSLEGGARYTEAFF,TGCGCCAGCAGCTTGGAAGGAGGGGCGCGGTACACTGAAGCTTTCTTT
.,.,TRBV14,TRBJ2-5,CASRRIGQNQETQYF,TGTGCCAGCAGGAGGATCGGACAGAACCAAGAGACCCAGTACTTC
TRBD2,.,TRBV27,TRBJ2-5,CASRRTSGLQETQYF,TGTGCCAGCAGACGGACTAGCGGGCTTCAAGAGACCCAGTACTTC
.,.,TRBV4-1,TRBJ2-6,CASSHHRAGTSSGANVLTF,TGCGCCAGCAGCCATCACCGAGCAGGCACATCCTCTGGGGCCAACGTCCTGACTTTC
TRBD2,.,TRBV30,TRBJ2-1,CAGRLAGGVHNEQFF,TGTGCCGGGAGGCTAGCGGGAGGGGTCCACAATGAGCAGTTCTTC
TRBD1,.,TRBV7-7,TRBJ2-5,CASSLQQGLQETQYF,TGTGCCAGCAGCTTACAACAGGGGCTCCAAGAGACCCAGTACTTC
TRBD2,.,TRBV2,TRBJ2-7,CASMDSGGGWAREQYF,TGTGCCAGCATGGACTCCGGCGGGGGTTGGGCTCGGGAGCAGTACTTC
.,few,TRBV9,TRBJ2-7,CASSGRSHEQYF,TGTGCCAGCAGCGGTAGAAGCCACGAGCAGTACTTC
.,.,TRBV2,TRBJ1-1,CASTIGGPANTEAFF,TGTGCCAGCACCATAGGGGGACCTGCGAACACTGAAGCTTTCTTT
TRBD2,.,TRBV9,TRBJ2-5,CASSVRGIIAGGRQETQYF,TGTGCCAGCAGCGTTCGAGGGATTATAGCGGGGGGGCGCCAAGAGACCCAGTACTTC
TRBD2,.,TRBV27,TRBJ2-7,CASSRLAGDYEQYF,TGTGCCAGCAGCCGACTAGCGGGAGACTACGAGCAGTACTTC
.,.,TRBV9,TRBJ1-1,CASSPGRGSNTEAFF,TGTGCCAGCAGCCCAGGTCGGGGAAGCAACACTGAAGCTTTCTTT
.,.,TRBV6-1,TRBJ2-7,CASVHTDTNEQYF,TGTGCCAGCGTCCACACCGATACTAACGAGCAGTACTTC
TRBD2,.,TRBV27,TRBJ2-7,CASSPHEPPPSGESYEQYF,TGTGCCAGCAGTCCCCATGAACCTCCCCCTAGCGGAGAAAGCTACGAGCAGTACTTC
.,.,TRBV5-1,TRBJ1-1,CASSLGREAEAFF,TGCGCCAGCAGCTTGGGCAGGGAGGCTGAAGCTTTCTTT
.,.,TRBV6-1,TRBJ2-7,CASRYRGGEQYF,TGTGCCAGCAGATACAGGGGGGGGGAGCAGTACTTC
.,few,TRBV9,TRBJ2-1,CASSVRGTADNEQFF,TGTGCCAGCAGCGTACGGGGTACGGCCGACAATGAGCAGTTCTTC
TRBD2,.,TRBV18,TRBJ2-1,CASSQQSGTSGNNEQFF,TGTGCCAGCTCCCAACAGTCAGGGACTAGCGGGAACAATGAGCAGTTCTTC
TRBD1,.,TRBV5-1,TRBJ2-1,CASSWDSSYNEQFF,TGCGCCAGCAGCTGGGACAGCTCCTACAATGAGCAGTTCTTC
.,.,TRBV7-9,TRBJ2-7,CASSLSTSSEQYF,TGTGCCAGCAGCTTATCAACTAGCTCCGAGCAGTACTTC
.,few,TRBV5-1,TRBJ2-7,CASSRLDTYEQYF,TGCGCCAGCAGCCGACTGGATACCTACGAGCAGTACTTC
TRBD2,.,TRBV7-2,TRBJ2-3,CASSLNVVGAGADTQYF,TGTGCCAGCAGCTTAAACGTGGTGGGAGCGGGGGCAGATACGCAGTATTTT
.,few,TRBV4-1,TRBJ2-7,CASSQAPLSYEQYF,TGCGCCAGCAGCCAAGCCCCACTTTCCTACGAGCAGTACTTC